This entry lists 10 T cell receptor beta chains sequenced from one sample in a study of T cells in Graves' hyperthyroidism and ophthalmopathy. Researchers amplified the TCR beta CDR3 regions from RNA transcripts. HTBI primers were used for first-round RT-PCR of the TCR CDR3. TCRdb redid the calling of the multiplex PCR reads with MiXCR, one entry per CDR3 protein. The sample holds 300,000 to 400,000 distinct CDR3 sequences, 21% seen once. The specimen was blood. The receptors shown here come from a woman in her forties or fifties with Graves' hyperthyroidism.

The gene calls are TRBV5-5 and TRBJ2-7, with D possibly being TRBD1 or TRBD2 (5 bases each). The germline V gene has CDR1 SGHKS and CDR2 YYEKEE (reference sequence). The ends were cut back, 0 bases at V and 4 bases at J, with 11 bases in the middle. This CDR3 is built from 14 residues. CDR3 bases: TGTGCCAGCAGCTTGGGGGGGAGACCTTACGAGCAGTACTTC. Protein: CASSLGGRPYEQYF. Complete variable domain (other parts from reference TRBV5-5 and TRBJ2-7): DAGVTQSPTHLIKTRGQQVTLRCSPISGHKSVSWYQQVLGQGPQFIFQYYEKEERGRGNFPDRFSARQFPNYSSELNVNALLLGDSALYLCASSLGGRPYEQYFGPGTRLTVT.

This clonotype has ten or more counts. Here the CDR3 reads CSALAGGSTDTQYF. Here the CDR3 DNA reads TGCAGTGCTCTAGCGGGAGGTAGCACAGATACGCAGTATTTT. V and J are TRBV20-1 and TRBJ2-3; TRBD2 aligns across 11 bases. The CDR3 has 14 residues. CDR1 and CDR2 from the germline V gene are DFQATT and SNEGSKA (reference sequence). The V gene end was trimmed by 5 bases and the J gene end by 0 bases; junction bases not matched to a gene: 1.

This clonotype was seen many times. The V and J genes are TRBV20-1 and TRBJ1-4, with D possibly being TRBD1 (5 bases). CDR3 length: 14 amino acids. The germline gives CDR1 DFQATT, CDR2 SNEGSKA (reference sequence). V lost 0 bases and J 7 bases, leaving 12 bases between the germline ends. CDR3 DNA: TGCAGTGCTAGAGATTACGGGGGTTCTGAAAAACTGTTTTTT. This translates into CSARDYGGSEKLFF.

This clonotype appeared many times. The genes are TRBV28 and TRBJ2-7; D ambiguous. The CDR3 is 14 amino acids. The germline V and J ends were trimmed by 5 bases and 2 bases, with 13 bases remaining between them. Germline V CDR1 and CDR2: MDHEN, SYDVKM. The CDR3: CASSPPNPAYEQYF. Here the CDR3 DNA reads TGTGCCAGCAGTCCCCCTAATCCAGCCTACGAGCAGTACTTC.

The rearrangement uses TRBV7-9 and TRBJ2-7; 8 nucleotides line up with TRBD2. CDR1 and CDR2 (germline): SEHNR, FQNEAQ (reference sequence). V gave up 3 bases and J gave up 2 bases; unmatched junction bases: 3. CDR3 length: 14 amino acids. CDR3 region: CASSFPGGPYEQYF. CDR3 DNA: TGTGCCAGCAGCTTTCCGGGAGGGCCCTACGAGCAGTACTTC.

This clonotype has ten or more counts. The CDR3 bases are TGTGCCAGCAGCGCAGGCAGCTACGAGCAGTACTTC. Its translation is CASSAGSYEQYF. This chain links TRBV5-6 with TRBJ2-7; D not certain. Germline V CDR1 and CDR2: SGHDT, YYEEEE. The CDR3 runs 12 residues. With 4 bases removed from V and 3 bases from J, the gap between germline ends came to 8 bases. Full variable domain (remainder filled in from reference TRBV5-6 and TRBJ2-7): DAGVTQSPTHLIKTRGQQVTLRCSPKSGHDTVSWYQQALGQGPQFIFQYYEEEERQRGNFPDRFSGHQFPNYSSELNVNALLLGDSALYLCASSAGSYEQYFGPGTRLTVT.

This clonotype showed up just once. This chain joins TRBV11-2 and TRBJ2-7, with TRBD2 matching over 11 bases. With V trimmed by 5 bases and J by 1 base, 13 bases remained unmatched. Per germline, CDR1 SGHAT and CDR2 FQNNGV. CDR3 length: 18 amino acids. CDR3 sequence reads: CASSKFSGRAQPSYEQYF. The DNA of the CDR3 is TGTGCCAGCAGCAAATTTAGCGGGAGGGCGCAACCTTCCTACGAGCAGTACTTC.

The chain combines TRBV28 with TRBJ2-7, with TRBD2 identical over 9 bases. CDR3 length: 15 residues. In germline, CDR1 is MDHEN, CDR2 SYDVKM. The J segment lost 3 bases and the V segment lost 4 bases, leaving 7 bases of the junction unmatched. CDR3 in amino acids: CASSSASGNIYEQYF. The CDR3 coding sequence is TGTGCCAGCAGTTCGGCTAGCGGGAACATCTACGAGCAGTACTTC.

This clonotype appeared many times. V and J are TRBV6-2 or TRBV6-3 and TRBJ1-5; 7 bases map to TRBD1. Germline V gives CDR1 MNHEY, CDR2 SVGEGT. The V and J ends lost 8 bases and 4 bases, in that order; junction bases with no gene match: 11. The CDR3 length is 15 residues. In DNA, the CDR3 is TGTGCCAGCGGGTTCGCAGGGGGACTGAATCAGCCCCAGCATTTT. Translated, it gives CASGFAGGLNQPQHF.

This clonotype was seen repeatedly, ten times or more. The chain employs TRBV2 and TRBJ1-1, with a weak D call TRBD1 (5 bases). Looked up from germline, CDR1 is SNHLY and CDR2 is FYNNEI. CDR3 length equals 15 residues. V lost 10 bases, J lost 3 bases, and 21 bases lay in between. Here the CDR3 DNA reads TGTGCCAACCGGGGCTCCCGGGCTCAGGACACTGAAGCTTTCTTT. It yields the protein CANRGSRAQDTEAFF.